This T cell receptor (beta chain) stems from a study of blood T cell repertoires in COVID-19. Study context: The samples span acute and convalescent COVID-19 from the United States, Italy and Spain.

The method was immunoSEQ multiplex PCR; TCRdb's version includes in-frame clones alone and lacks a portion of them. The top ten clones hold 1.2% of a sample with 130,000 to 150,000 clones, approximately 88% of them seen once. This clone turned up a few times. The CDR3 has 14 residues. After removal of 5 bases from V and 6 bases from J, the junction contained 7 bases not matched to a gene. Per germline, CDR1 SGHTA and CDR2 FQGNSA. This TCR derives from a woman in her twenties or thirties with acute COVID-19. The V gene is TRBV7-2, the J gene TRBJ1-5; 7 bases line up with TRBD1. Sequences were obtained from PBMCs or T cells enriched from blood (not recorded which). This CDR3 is CASSPTGVGQPQHF. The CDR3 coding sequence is TGTGCCAGCAGCCCAACAGGGGTAGGTCAGCCCCAGCATTTT.